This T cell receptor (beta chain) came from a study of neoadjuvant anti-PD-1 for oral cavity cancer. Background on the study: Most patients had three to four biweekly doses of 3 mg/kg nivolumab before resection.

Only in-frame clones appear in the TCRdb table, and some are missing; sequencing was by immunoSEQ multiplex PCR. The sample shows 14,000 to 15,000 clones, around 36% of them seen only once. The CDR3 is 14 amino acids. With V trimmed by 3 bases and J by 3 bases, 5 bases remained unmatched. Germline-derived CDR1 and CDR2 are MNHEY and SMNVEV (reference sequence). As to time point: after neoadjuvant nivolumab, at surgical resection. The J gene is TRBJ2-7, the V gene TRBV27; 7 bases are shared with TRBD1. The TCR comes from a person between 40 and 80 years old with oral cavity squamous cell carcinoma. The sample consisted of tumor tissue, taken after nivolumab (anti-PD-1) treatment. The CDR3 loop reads CASSLGQWGYEQYF. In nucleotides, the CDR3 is TGTGCCAGCAGTTTGGGACAGTGGGGCTACGAGCAGTACTTC.